The T cell receptor beta chain under discussion was sequenced for a study of blood T cell repertoires in COVID-19 (dated by TCRdb to the early 2020s). Some background on the complete study: Samples from collaborators originated in the United States, Italy and Spain and spanned both the acute and convalescent phases of COVID-19. Nearly every sample came with metadata listing a de-identified subject ID, COVID-19 status, age in years and sex. Samples came from the ongoing ImmuneRACE study (first 160 participants) plus 1,254 subjects from 6 global collaborators. The repertoires were released in a freely available public database meant as a resource for research on the immune response to SARS-CoV-2. The material from the prospective study consisted of cDNA or gDNA derived from T cells, B-cell-depleted T cells, or PBMCs. Subjects who had been exposed to COVID-19, were actively infected with it, or had recovered from it provided the deeply sampled blood TCRbeta repertoires that made up the dataset. Where available, HLA class I and class II types were obtained from metadata supplied by the sample provider rather than from assay-based typing.

TCRbeta CDR3 regions were amplified from genomic DNA by means of the immunoSEQ Assay, a bias-controlled multiplex PCR. The paper's data handling went like this. Within the assay, amplification of reference gene primers was used to estimate how many nucleated cells each sample contained. To quantify the absolute abundance of each unique TCRbeta CDR3 rearrangement, sequence reads were collapsed and filtered. For each sample, productive Simpson clonality was calculated as the square root of Simpson's diversity index across productive rearrangements. The source is immuneACCESS, and TCRdb retained only in-frame sequences with V and J called. Part of the clones is not carried over; for the studies checked, unresolved V genes explain less than half of this, and the remainder is unexplained. V and J calls and clone size are as listed in that table; D and trimming were resolved from the DNA. The sample yields approximately 210,000 clones; more than 70% were counted once. Roughly 4.3% of the sample is taken by the ten largest.

This clone was seen just once. Its cognate antigen has yet to be identified. Base quality data are lacking; no much larger clone is found one base away. Beyond this particular receptor, the publication reports: The quantity of clinical and demographic metadata differed by source and by participant and was supplied without curation.

Participants in the prospective study were aged roughly 18 to 90 years, lived in 20 to 30 United States geographic areas, and enrolled through a virtual design. To assign participants to cohorts, the prospective study relied on clinical history that participants themselves reported in a screening survey and a study questionnaire. Mobile phlebotomists in the prospective study collected whole blood, serum and a nasopharyngeal or oropharyngeal swab from every participant. Additional blood draws and questionnaires over an approximately two-month period could optionally be provided by prospective study participants. Blood samples from the prospective study were shipped frozen or at room temperature prior to DNA extraction. At the junction V is shortened by 4 bases and J by 6 bases; bases outside the gene matches: 1. Measured from the cysteine to the phenylalanine, the CDR3 is 13 residues long. The only DNA kept is the CDR3, 39 bases in frame from the first base. CDR1 and CDR2, per the germline V gene, are MNHEY and SVGAGI.

This sequence uses TRBV6-5 and TRBJ1-5, and 9 junctional nucleotides match TRBD1. The sequenced material came from PBMCs or T cells enriched from blood (not recorded which). The TCR was taken from a man aged 25 to 40 with acute COVID-19. The DNA sequence is TGTGCCAGCAGTTGGGACAGGGTTCAGCCCCAGCATTTT. It is translated as CASSWDRVQPQHF.